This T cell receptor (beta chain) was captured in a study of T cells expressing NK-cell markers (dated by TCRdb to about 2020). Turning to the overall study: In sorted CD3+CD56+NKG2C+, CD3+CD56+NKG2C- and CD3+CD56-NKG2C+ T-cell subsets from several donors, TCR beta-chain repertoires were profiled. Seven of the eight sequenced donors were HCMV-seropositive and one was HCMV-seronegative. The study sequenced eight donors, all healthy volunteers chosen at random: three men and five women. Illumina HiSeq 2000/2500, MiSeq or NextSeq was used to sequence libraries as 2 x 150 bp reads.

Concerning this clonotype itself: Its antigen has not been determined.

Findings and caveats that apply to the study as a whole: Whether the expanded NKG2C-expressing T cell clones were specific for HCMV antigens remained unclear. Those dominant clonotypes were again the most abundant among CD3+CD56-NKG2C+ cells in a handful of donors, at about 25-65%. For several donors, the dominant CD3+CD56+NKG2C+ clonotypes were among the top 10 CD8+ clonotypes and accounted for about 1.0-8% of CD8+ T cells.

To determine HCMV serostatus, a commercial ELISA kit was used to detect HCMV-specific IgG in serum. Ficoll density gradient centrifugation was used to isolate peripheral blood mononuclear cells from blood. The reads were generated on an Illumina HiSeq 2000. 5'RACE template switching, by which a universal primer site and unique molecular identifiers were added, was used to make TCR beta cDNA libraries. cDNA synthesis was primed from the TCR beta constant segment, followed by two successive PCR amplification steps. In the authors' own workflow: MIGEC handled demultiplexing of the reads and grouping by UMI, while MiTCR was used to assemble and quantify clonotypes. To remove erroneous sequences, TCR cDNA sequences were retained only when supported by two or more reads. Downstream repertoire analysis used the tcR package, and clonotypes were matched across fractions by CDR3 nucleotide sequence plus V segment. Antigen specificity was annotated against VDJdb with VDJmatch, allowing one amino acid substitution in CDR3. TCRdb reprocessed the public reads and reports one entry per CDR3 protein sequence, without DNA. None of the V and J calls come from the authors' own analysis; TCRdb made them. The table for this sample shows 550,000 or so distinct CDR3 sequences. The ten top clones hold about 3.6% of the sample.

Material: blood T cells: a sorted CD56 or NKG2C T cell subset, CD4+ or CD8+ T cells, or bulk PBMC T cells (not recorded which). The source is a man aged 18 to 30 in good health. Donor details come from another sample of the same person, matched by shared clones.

For the CDR3, the sequence is CASSQDSALTSAGGQFF. The rearranged chain carries TRBV14 and TRBJ2-1; the TCRdb call, TRBD2, lacks DNA for checking. From the cysteine through the phenylalanine, the CDR3 covers 17 amino acids. DNA was not recorded. CDR1 SGHDN and CDR2 FVKESK were looked up in the germline V gene.